The clone carrying this TCR beta chain was seen a handful of times. Antigen: not known. The data originate from a study of cytomegalovirus exposure and HLA in healthy donors. Study-level results: According to a later analysis, TCR clusters from the first cohort tended to co-occur in the roughly 110 validation repertoires. A few CMV-associated chains proved CMV antigen-specific in vitro.

The CDR3 runs to 12 residues. The germline gives CDR1 SGHVS, CDR2 FQNEAQ. Deletions cut 5 bases from V and 10 bases from J, with 14 bases between. The donors were part of the validation cohort, which consisted of under 150 subjects and was separate from the first cohort of under 850 subjects. Libraries were prepared by immunoSEQ multiplex PCR; TCRdb keeps only in-frame clonotypes and omits some of them. This table has 150,000 to 200,000 clones, just under 90% appearing once. This TCR came from a young woman in good health and CMV-seronegative. V and J are TRBV7-8 and TRBJ1-2, with D possibly matching TRBD1 (6 bases). Sequencing was performed on PBMCs. CDR3 protein: CASSLSGAPYTF. As DNA, the CDR3 is TGTGCCAGCAGCCTTTCAGGGGCGCCCTACACCTTC.